Listed below are T cell receptor beta chains from one sample, sequenced in a study of PD-1 blockade in classical Hodgkin lymphoma. Sequencing was performed with immunoSEQ multiplex PCR; in TCRdb, only in-frame clones are kept and a portion is missing. The table lists approximately 61,000 clones, 87% of them singletons. Sequencing was performed on peripheral blood mononuclear cells (PBMCs), taken before the fourth cycle of nivolumab. The receptors were gathered from a human donor with classical Hodgkin lymphoma. Each CDR3 is given with its conserved first and last residue. Each record gives: CDR3 length, clone size, D gene, V gene, J gene, CDR3 protein, CDR3 DNA. A D gene is named only where the DNA matches it firmly. Only some rows state a clone size, as once, few, many or a class for expanded clones.

13	.	.	TRBV6-5	TRBJ2-5	CASSLGDWETQYF	TGTGCCAGCAGTTTGGGGGACTGGGAGACCCAGTACTTC
13	.	.	TRBV18	TRBJ2-2	CASSPQLAGELFF	TGTGCCAGCTCACCTCAACTAGCCGGGGAGCTGTTTTTT
13	.	TRBD1	TRBV5-1	TRBJ2-7	CASSSGQGGEQYF	TGCGCCAGCAGCTCCGGACAGGGGGGCGAGCAGTACTTC
12	.	.	TRBV27	TRBJ2-7	CASSWGAGEQYF	TGTGCCAGCAGTTGGGGGGCGGGCGAGCAGTACTTC
15	.	TRBD1	TRBV5-1	TRBJ2-3	CASSAWDRVTDTQYF	TGCGCCAGCAGCGCCTGGGACAGGGTCACAGATACGCAGTATTTT
15	once	.	TRBV27	TRBJ2-5	CASSLVGVPQETQYF	TGTGCCAGCAGTTTGGTGGGAGTGCCCCAAGAGACCCAGTACTTC
12	.	.	TRBV6-5	TRBJ1-2	CASRRRRYGYTF	TGTGCCAGCAGACGGCGGCGCTATGGCTACACCTTC
13	.	.	TRBV5-4	TRBJ2-5	CASSLTGGETQYF	TGTGCCAGCAGCCTGACAGGCGGTGAGACCCAGTACTTC
14	.	.	TRBV9	TRBJ2-2	CASSVGSWTGELFF	TGTGCCAGCAGCGTAGGGAGTTGGACCGGGGAGCTGTTTTTT
16	.	.	TRBV27	TRBJ2-3	CASLAETGDGADTQYF	TGTGCCAGCCTAGCCGAGACCGGGGACGGAGCAGATACGCAGTATTTT
13	.	.	TRBV7-8	TRBJ2-3	CASSLVEADTQYF	TGTGCCAGCAGCTTGGTAGAGGCAGATACGCAGTATTTT
14	.	.	TRBV6-6	TRBJ1-2	CASSYDTGWDGYTF	TGTGCCAGCAGTTACGATACAGGGTGGGATGGCTACACCTTC
14	.	.	TRBV5-1	TRBJ2-5	CASSLGGIQETQYF	TGCGCCAGCAGCTTAGGGGGGATCCAAGAGACCCAGTACTTC
13	.	.	TRBV5-1	TRBJ2-2	CASSSPGAGELFF	TGCGCCAGCAGCTCGCCGGGGGCCGGGGAGCTGTTTTTT
15	.	TRBD1	TRBV7-9	TRBJ1-3	CASSLAGTGGGTIYF	TGTGCCAGCAGCTTGGCCGGGACAGGAGGTGGCACCATATATTTT
13	once	TRBD2	TRBV11-3	TRBJ2-7	CASGAGASYEQYF	TGTGCCAGCGGAGCGGGGGCCTCCTACGAGCAGTACTTC
14	.	.	TRBV10-1	TRBJ2-5	CASSEWGGQETQYF	TGCGCCAGCAGTGAGTGGGGCGGCCAAGAGACCCAGTACTTC
10	.	.	TRBV7-9	TRBJ2-3	CASSLGTQYF	TGTGCCAGCAGTCTAGGGACGCAGTATTTT
13	.	.	TRBV5-1	TRBJ2-3	CASRSQITDTQYF	TGCGCCAGCAGAAGCCAAATCACAGATACGCAGTATTTT
14	.	.	TRBV27	TRBJ1-6	CASRRDGYNSPLHF	TGTGCCAGCAGGAGGGACGGCTATAATTCACCCCTCCACTTT
15	.	.	TRBV4-1	TRBJ1-5	CASSLGQGANQPQHF	TGCGCCAGCAGCCTTGGGCAAGGGGCCAATCAGCCCCAGCATTTT
15	.	.	TRBV2	TRBJ2-1	CASSEEPATSDEQFF	TGTGCCAGCAGTGAAGAGCCGGCTACCAGCGATGAGCAGTTCTTC
11	.	.	TRBV7-9	TRBJ1-6	CASSLAAPLHF	TGTGCCAGCAGCCTGGCGGCACCCCTCCACTTT
13	.	.	TRBV10-3	TRBJ2-7	CAISEFEPVKQYF	TGTGCCATCAGTGAGTTCGAACCGGTAAAGCAGTACTTC
16	.	.	TRBV28	TRBJ2-6	CASRFPGASGANVLTF	TGTGCCAGCAGGTTTCCAGGGGCCTCTGGGGCCAACGTCCTGACTTTC
14	.	.	TRBV6-1	TRBJ2-7	CASSEVWDGYEQYF	TGTGCCAGCAGTGAAGTCTGGGACGGCTACGAGCAGTACTTC
13	.	.	TRBV6-1	TRBJ2-7	CAIPLTLSYEQYF	TGTGCCATACCATTAACCTTGAGCTACGAGCAGTACTTC
15	.	.	TRBV5-1	TRBJ2-1	CASGYRRETYNEQFF	TGCGCCAGCGGTTACCGGAGGGAAACTTACAATGAGCAGTTCTTC
15	.	.	TRBV6-4	TRBJ2-7	CASSGRPDSSYEQYF	TGTGCCAGCAGTGGACGGCCGGACAGCTCCTACGAGCAGTACTTC
16	.	TRBD2	TRBV6-5	TRBJ2-7	CASSYSRLAGVYEQYF	TGTGCCAGCAGTTACTCGAGGCTAGCGGGGGTCTACGAGCAGTACTTC
15	.	.	TRBV18	TRBJ1-4	CASSNSLLGYEKLFF	TGTGCCAGCTCAAACAGCCTACTTGGATATGAGAAACTGTTTTTT